This TCR beta chain is drawn from a study of early T cells in non-severe SARS-CoV-2 infection. Whole-study findings and limits: VDJdb matches were skewed toward anti-spike CD8 T cell responses.

At least ten counts were recorded for this clonotype. What it binds is not known. cDNA molecules, individually, were tagged with unique molecular identifiers. TCRdb called the 5' RACE reads again in MiXCR, with one record for every CDR3 protein. The table has 69,000 or so distinct CDR3 sequences, about 4.6% seen once. Germline CDR1 reads GTSNPN; CDR2 reads SVGIG (reference sequence). V dropped 7 bases and J dropped 7 bases, with 13 bases sitting between them. The CDR3 length is 12 residues. The sequence derives from an adult who was a healthcare worker with PCR-confirmed SARS-CoV-2 infection or an uninfected control (not recorded which). The donor label of this sample is uncertain. The chain carries TRBV30 and TRBJ1-4; D is possibly TRBD1 (6 bases). Specimen: whole blood, collected at baseline. The DNA for the CDR3 is TGTGCCTTCACAGGGCGCCGTGAAAAACTGTTTTTT. Protein: CAFTGRREKLFF.